This TCR beta chain is drawn from a study of vaccination and CD4 T cells after COVID-19. Looking at the study overall: Every culture used as a control got a CEFX pool, an HIV-1 Nef pool, or no peptide.

Sequencing of cultured CD4+ T cell DNA used the Oncomine TCR Beta short-read assay. TCRdb redid the calling of the PCR reads with MiXCR, one entry per CDR3 protein. The table lists 9,500 to 13,000 distinct CDR3 sequences, about 51% of them singletons, with 31% in the top ten. Germline V gives CDR1 MNHNS, CDR2 SASEGT. V was trimmed by 10 bases and J by 4 bases, leaving 19 bases between them. This CDR3 contains 14 residues. Whole-study findings and limits: There was no significant change from roughly 21 to 40 median reactive clonotypes.

As concerns this clonotype: What it binds is unknown.

Treatment described: approximately nine-day PBMC culture with coronavirus spike peptide pools or control peptides (ViraFEST assay). Peptide pool stimulation in ViraFEST expanded antigen-specific T cells, whose TCRs were then sequenced. The V and J genes are TRBV6-1 and TRBJ1-2; D unresolved. Sequencing was done on a sample of CD4+ T cells from blood, cultured in vitro. This TCR was recovered from a human donor who had recovered from COVID-19. This CDR3 reads CAIKPEARGYGYTF. Written as DNA, the CDR3 is TGTGCCATCAAGCCCGAGGCGCGCGGCTATGGCTACACCTTC.